This T cell receptor (beta chain) stems from a study of identical twins. Notes on the study in general: Out-of-frame alpha sequences common to twins exhibited an excess of low generation probability.

Comments on this clonotype: Its antigen is unknown.

V lost 2 bases to trimming and J lost 2 bases; unmatched junction nucleotides: 12. CDR1 LGHDT and CDR2 YNNKEL come from the germline V gene (reference sequence). The CDR3 loop spans 18 amino acids. From the 5' RACE reads, TCRdb called clonotypes with MiXCR, one entry per CDR3 protein. Of 1,800,000 or so distinct CDR3 sequences detected, under 35% appear once; the ten largest clones hold more than 0.25%. The source is a newborn girl in good health. The chain combines TRBV3-1 with TRBJ2-3; 8 bases map to TRBD2. The sequenced material came from cord blood. CDR3 sequence (DNA): TGTGCCAGCAGCCAAAGGGGGGTAGCGGGGCTTTACACAGATACGCAGTATTTT. Translating gives CASSQRGVAGLYTDTQYF.